This T cell receptor (beta chain) stems from a study of cytomegalovirus exposure and HLA in healthy donors. The length of the CDR3 is 12 residues. Germline CDR1 and CDR2: LGHNA and YNFKEQ. V lost 6 bases and J 10 bases, leaving 13 bases between the germline ends. The primer mix had 60 Vbeta and 13 Jbeta primers. The assay was immunoSEQ multiplex PCR, and TCRdb's table has in-frame clones only and misses some. Of 100,000 to 150,000 clones in the sample, roughly 71% were seen once. The sequence was obtained from a woman aged 40 to 50 in good health and CMV-seronegative. Sequencing input: PBMCs. The gene calls are TRBV4-2 and TRBJ1-3; D remains ambiguous. CDR3 amino acids: CASRGPERTIYF. In DNA form, the CDR3 reads TGTGCCAGCAGGGGTCCGGAGAGAACCATATATTTT.